Listed here are 3 T cell receptor beta chains from one sample, sequenced in a study of human T cells and chemical hapten exposure. Stated time point: patch test 2, 6 weeks after DPC sensitization. Treatment in this sample: therapeutic diphenylcyclopropenone sensitization with weekly scalp DPC. TCRdb reprocessed the RACE reads via MiXCR and lists one record per CDR3 protein. The data contain roughly 50,000 distinct CDR3 sequences, 7.5% to 10% of them singletons. The sample in question was whole blood, obtained in connection with sensitization to the hapten diphenylcyclopropenone (DPC). All receptors come from a woman between 45 and 65 years old with alopecia areata. Some clones in this sample may be carry-over from other donors' samples.

This clonotype turned up a few times. The V and J genes are TRBV11-2 and TRBJ2-3; D is possibly TRBD1 (5 bases). This CDR3 contains 16 residues. Per germline, CDR1 SGHAT and CDR2 FQNNGV. V lost 5 bases to trimming and J lost 1 base, with 16 bases between them. The CDR3: CASSPRQGEGTDTQYF. CDR3 bases: TGTGCCAGCAGCCCGCGTCAGGGTGAGGGCACAGATACGCAGTATTTT.

In this sample, this clonotype turned up a few times. The chain joins TRBV7-2 to TRBJ2-1; no reliable D call. The CDR3 is 13 amino acids. The germline gives CDR1 SGHTA, CDR2 FQGNSA. V lost 5 bases and J lost 5, with 10 bases in between. The CDR3 spells CASSPLTHNEQFF. The CDR3 DNA reads as TGTGCCAGCAGCCCCCTCACCCACAATGAGCAGTTCTTC.

The chain has TRBV29-1 and TRBJ2-1; D perhaps matches TRBD2 (5 bases). This CDR3 contains 14 residues. The V gene lost 4 bases and the J gene lost 0 bases, with 10 bases spanning the gap. CDR1 and CDR2 from the germline V gene are SQVTM and ANQGSEA. Here the CDR3 reads CSVVTRDSYNEQFF. DNA for the CDR3: TGCAGCGTTGTGACACGGGACTCCTACAATGAGCAGTTCTTC.